The entry that follows covers one T cell receptor beta chain sequence. Germline-derived CDR1 and CDR2 are GTSNPN and SVGIG (reference sequence). V lost 0 bases, J lost 0 bases, and 9 bases lay in between. The CDR3 has 15 residues. This entry comes from a study of blood T cell repertoires in COVID-19. Background on the study: Material from acute and convalescent COVID-19 was sourced from the United States, Italy and Spain. PBMCs, B-cell-depleted T cells, or T cells provided the cDNA or gDNA that made up the material.

Some clones are missing from TCRdb's copy, which holds only in-frame ones; the method was immunoSEQ multiplex PCR. The profile shows over 200,000 clones, roughly 90% of them singletons. Sequences were obtained from PBMCs or T cells enriched from blood (not recorded which). The receptor was derived from a woman aged 25-40 years with acute COVID-19. The V and J genes are TRBV30 and TRBJ1-3; D remains ambiguous. The CDR3 region is CAWSVPRHSGNTIYF. The CDR3 region has the DNA TGTGCCTGGAGTGTACCGCGGCACTCTGGAAACACCATATATTTT. The full variable domain, its missing parts supplied by reference TRBV30 and TRBJ1-3, is SQTIHQWPATLVQPVGSPLSLECTVEGTSNPNLYWYRQAAGRGLQLLFYSVGIGQISSEVPQNLSASRPQDRQFILSSKKLLLSDSGFYLCAWSVPRHSGNTIYFGEGSWLTVV.